These 13 T cell receptor beta chains share one sample of origin, sequenced in a study of blood T cells in healthy people across ages. Sample-barcoded 5' priming and a J-beta primer mix drove a second PCR of about 7 to 12 cycles. TCRdb independently ran MiXCR on the 5' RACE reads; one entry per CDR3 protein. The table lists about 1,500,000 distinct CDR3 sequences, 42% of them singletons. Sequenced: blood. These receptors all stem from a woman between 18 and 29 years old in good health.

This clonotype occurred a few times. The chain couples TRBV2 to TRBJ2-3, with 9 nucleotides matching TRBD2. There are 16 residues in the CDR3. CDR1 and CDR2 from the germline V gene are SNHLY and FYNNEI. The V and J ends lost 4 bases and 2 bases, in that order; junction bases with no gene match: 7. CDR3: CASSGPSGVITDTQYF. The CDR3 nucleotides are TGTGCCAGCAGTGGCCCTAGCGGGGTTATCACAGATACGCAGTATTTT.

This clonotype occurred a few times. V and J are TRBV20-1 and TRBJ2-7, with 10 bases identical to TRBD2. CDR1 is DFQATT and CDR2 is SNEGSKA in the germline V gene (reference sequence). The junction had 8 bases not matched to a gene; V was cut back by 6 bases and J by 3 bases. This CDR3 comprises 14 residues. CDR3 sequence: CSAIPTSGFYEQYF. The CDR3 nucleotides are TGCAGTGCAATACCGACTAGCGGGTTCTACGAGCAGTACTTC.

This chain links TRBV9 with TRBJ2-3; D is perhaps TRBD1 (5 bases). Trimming shortened V by 0 bases and J by 8 bases, and 10 bases separated the two germline ends. There are 13 residues in the CDR3. Germline assignment: CDR1 SGDLS and CDR2 YYNGEE. The CDR3 spells CASSVEQGGTQYF. In DNA, the CDR3 is TGTGCCAGCAGCGTAGAGCAGGGCGGTACGCAGTATTTT. Drawing the rest from reference TRBV9 and TRBJ2-3, the complete variable domain is DSGVTQTPKHLITATGQRVTLRCSPRSGDLSVYWYQQSLDQGLQFLIQYYNGEERAKGNILERFSAQQFPDLHSELNLSSLELGDSALYFCASSVEQGGTQYFGPGTRLTVL.

This chain links TRBV27 with TRBJ1-1; D is uncertain. Looked up from germline, CDR1 is MNHEY and CDR2 is SMNVEV (reference sequence). Deletions cut 6 bases from V and 6 bases from J, with 11 bases between. CDR3 length equals 12 residues. The CDR3 loop reads CASREGGAEAFF. In DNA, the CDR3 is TGTGCCAGCAGAGAGGGTGGCGCTGAAGCTTTCTTT.

This clonotype was detected only a few times. V is TRBV10-3 and J is TRBJ1-1; D perhaps matches TRBD1 (5 bases). The V gene's germline CDR1 is ENHRY and CDR2 SYGVKD. V was shortened by 2 bases and J by 5 bases, with 9 bases between the two germline ends. The CDR3 is made up of 13 amino acids. Written as DNA, the CDR3 is TGTGCCATCAGTGAGCTGGGGGGGACTGAAGCTTTCTTT. It translates to CAISELGGTEAFF.

The chain employs TRBV7-3 and TRBJ2-5; 13 nucleotides align to TRBD2. The J segment lost 3 bases and the V segment lost 2 bases, leaving 6 bases of the junction unmatched. This CDR3 has 17 residues. Germline CDR1 is SGHTA and CDR2 is FQGTGA. The CDR3 region is CASSLRLAGGRKETQYF. The CDR3 coding sequence is TGTGCCAGCAGCTTACGACTAGCGGGGGGCCGAAAAGAGACCCAGTACTTC.

CDR3: CASSLGGGANNEQFF. CDR3 DNA sequence: TGTGCCAGCAGCTTGGGTGGGGGGGCCAACAATGAGCAGTTCTTC. The rearrangement links TRBV11-2 to TRBJ2-1, with D maybe TRBD2 (7 bases). CDR1 is SGHAT, CDR2 FQNNGV, per germline. V was trimmed by 3 bases and J by 5 bases, leaving 14 bases between them. This CDR3 has 15 amino acids.

The J gene is TRBJ1-5, the V gene TRBV20-1; tentative D call: TRBD1 (6 bases). Per the germline V gene, CDR1 is DFQATT and CDR2 is SNEGSKA (reference sequence). The CDR3 has 16 residues. V dropped 0 bases and J dropped 5 bases, with 17 bases sitting between them. The CDR3: CSARDSRGRHDQPQHF. DNA for the CDR3: TGCAGTGCTAGAGATTCCAGGGGCAGGCACGATCAGCCCCAGCATTTT.

This clonotype has only a few counts. This chain links TRBV7-9 with TRBJ2-4, with D tentatively TRBD2 (5 bases). Judging by the DNA end, TRBJ2-7 fits better; the J call may be wrong. Germline CDR1 and CDR2: SEHNR and FQNEAQ (reference sequence). This CDR3 spans 17 amino acids. The CDR3 DNA reads as TGTGCCAGCAGCTTAAGTTCGGGGTTCCTAGTTTCATCCGAGCAGTACTTC. It is translated as CASSLSSGFLVSSEQYF.

This clonotype was detected only a few times. The rearrangement joins TRBV12-3 or TRBV12-4 to TRBJ1-6; no clear D. The CDR3 loop spans 16 amino acids. V gave up 8 bases and J gave up 0 bases, with 14 bases separating them. The CDR3 DNA follows: TGTGCCAGCGGGGTCAGCGGAAGCTCCTATAATTCACCCCTCCACTTT. It codes for CASGVSGSSYNSPLHF.

This clonotype was picked up many times. DNA for the CDR3: TGTGCCAGTACGACTAGCGGCAGCACAGATACGCAGTATTTT. It specifies CASTTSGSTDTQYF. The chain links TRBV6-1 to TRBJ2-3, with TRBD2 matching over 9 bases. The CDR3 runs 14 residues. After removal of 9 bases from V and 0 bases from J, the junction contained 4 bases not matched to a gene. CDR1 MNHNS and CDR2 SASEGT come from the germline V gene.

This chain links TRBV4-1 with TRBJ1-5, with D tentatively TRBD1 (6 bases). Trimming shortened V by 7 bases and J by 7 bases, and 20 bases separated the two germline ends. The CDR3 is 15 amino acids. Germline V gene lookup returns CDR1 MGHRA and CDR2 YSYEKL. DNA for the CDR3: TGCGCCAGCACGCTTGTACAGGGAGCGGGGCAGCCCCAGCATTTT. Residues: CASTLVQGAGQPQHF.

The V and J genes are TRBV12-3 or TRBV12-4 and TRBJ2-3, with D unresolved. The length of the CDR3 is 14 residues. V lost 3 bases and J 5 bases, leaving 12 bases between the germline ends. This chain's CDR3 is CASSFGAVIDTQYF. CDR3 bases: TGTGCCAGCAGTTTCGGTGCGGTGATAGATACGCAGTATTTT.